The 13 T cell receptor beta chains listed next were all sequenced from one sample in a study of blood T cell repertoires in COVID-19. The data were produced by immunoSEQ multiplex PCR, yet TCRdb's version contains in-frame clones alone and is incomplete. The sample has around 140,000 clones, roughly three quarters seen once. Input material: peripheral blood. These TCRs come from a woman in her sixties with acute or convalescent COVID-19.

The chain recombines TRBV6-5 with TRBJ2-7, with D maybe TRBD2 (6 bases). Germline V gene sequence: CDR1 MNHEY, CDR2 SVGAGI. This CDR3 has 15 amino acids. With 6 bases removed from V and 6 bases from J, the gap between germline ends came to 21 bases. In DNA form, the CDR3 reads TGTGCCAGCAGATGGACGCAGGGAGGTATGAGCGAGCAGTACTTC. Encoded protein: CASRWTQGGMSEQYF.

The rearrangement joins TRBV4-2 to TRBJ2-2; TRBD2 matches 9 bases. The V and J ends lost 0 bases and 0 bases, in that order; junction bases with no gene match: 14. CDR1 and CDR2 from the germline V gene are LGHNA and YNFKEQ. The CDR3 is 21 amino acids. CDR3 sequence (DNA): TGTGCCAGCAGCCAAGATCAGTGGACTAGCGTGGGGGCCGCGAACACCGGGGAGCTGTTTTTT. Amino acids: CASSQDQWTSVGAANTGELFF.

The chain has TRBV14 and TRBJ1-4, with 7 bases lining up with TRBD1. The trim removed 1 base at V and 6 bases at J, leaving 11 bases unmatched. Germline CDR1 reads SGHDN; CDR2 reads FVKESK. The CDR3 has 17 residues. In nucleotides, the CDR3 is TGTGCCAGCAGCCAAGGGAAGATGACAGGGCTTTATGAAAAACTGTTTTTT. Its protein is CASSQGKMTGLYEKLFF.

The V gene is TRBV27, the J gene TRBJ1-4, with TRBD1 as a possible D gene (5 bases). Per germline, CDR1 MNHEY and CDR2 SMNVEV (reference sequence). The CDR3 is made up of 13 amino acids. Deletions cut 6 bases from V and 8 bases from J, with 13 bases between. CDR3 bases: TGTGCCAGCAGAGTAGGGGTGGGCGAAAAACTGTTTTTT. It is translated as CASRVGVGEKLFF.

This clone appeared a single time. The chain is built from TRBV25-1 and TRBJ2-2, with 8 positions matching TRBD1. This CDR3 comprises 13 residues. CDR1 is MGHDK, CDR2 SYGVNS, per germline. V shed 4 bases, J shed 7 bases, and the junction held 2 bases outside the gene matches. Written as DNA, the CDR3 is TGTGCCAGCAGTGGGACAGGGAGCGGGGAGCTGTTTTTT. This codes for CASSGTGSGELFF.

This chain links TRBV9 with TRBJ1-2; the D gene is possibly TRBD1 (6 bases). Germline V gene data show CDR1 as SGDLS and CDR2 as YYNGEE. V was trimmed by 4 bases and J by 4 bases, leaving 14 bases between them. The CDR3 length is 14 residues. The CDR3 DNA is TGTGCCAGCAGCCACGACAGGACCATCTATGGCTACACCTTC. Translated: CASSHDRTIYGYTF.

The genes are TRBV27 and TRBJ2-7; the match to TRBD2 covers 7 bases. The CDR3 has 14 residues. Trimming removed 5 bases from V and 7 bases from J; junction bases left unmatched: 11. Germline V gives CDR1 MNHEY, CDR2 SMNVEV (reference sequence). The CDR3 protein is CASSRGSNPIEQYF. The DNA for the CDR3 is TGTGCCAGCAGTCGCGGGAGCAATCCTATTGAGCAGTACTTC.

This chain links TRBV5-4 with TRBJ2-1; TRBD2 might be the D (6 bases). Trimming left V 0 bases short and J 4 bases short, with 11 bases between. CDR1 SGHNT and CDR2 YYREEE come from the germline V gene (reference sequence). CDR3 size: 15 residues. The CDR3 DNA is TGTGCCAGCAGCTTGGCGGGAGTCAATTACAATGAGCAGTTCTTC. Translated: CASSLAGVNYNEQFF.

This chain connects TRBV30 to TRBJ2-7; 12 bases line up with TRBD1. The CDR3 sequence is 14 residues long. V gave up 2 bases and J gave up 7 bases; unmatched junction bases: 6. Germline lookup yields CDR1 GTSNPN and CDR2 SVGIG (reference sequence). The DNA for the CDR3 is TGTGCCTGGAGTCCGGGACAGGGGGCAGGGGAGCAGTACTTC. Protein product: CAWSPGQGAGEQYF.

The V gene is TRBV19, the J gene TRBJ2-1, with 10 bases fitting TRBD2. This CDR3 has 18 residues. V trimming: 0 bases; J trimming: 12 bases; junction bases outside the gene matches: 17. Germline lookup yields CDR1 LNHDA and CDR2 SQIVND (reference sequence). The CDR3 bases are TGTGCCAGTAGTATAGATCATGGAGGAAAAGCGGGGGGGAGAGGGCAGTTCTTC. Its protein is CASSIDHGGKAGGRGQFF.

The chain has TRBV7-9 and TRBJ2-7; 9 nucleotides agree with TRBD1. Trimming cost V 4 bases and J 10 bases; bases outside gene matches: 8. The CDR3 sequence is 13 residues long. Germline V CDR1 and CDR2: SEHNR, FQNEAQ (reference sequence). The CDR3 protein is CASSSTGQGNQYF. CDR3 DNA sequence: TGTGCCAGCAGCTCCACGGGACAGGGAAATCAGTACTTC.

The table lists this clone with a count of one. The chain combines TRBV12-3 or TRBV12-4 with TRBJ1-1, with D perhaps matching TRBD1 (5 bases). V lost 3 bases, J lost 1 base, and 6 bases lay in between. There are 13 residues in the CDR3. Here the CDR3 reads CASSFTGNTEAFF. In DNA form, the CDR3 reads TGTGCCAGCAGTTTCACAGGGAACACTGAAGCTTTCTTT.

The chain is built from TRBV12-5 and TRBJ2-2; 12 positions match TRBD2. CDR3 length equals 18 residues. Germline V gives CDR1 LGHNT, CDR2 FRNRAP. V was pared by 2 bases and J by 3 bases, with 7 bases of the junction left unmatched. The CDR3 here is CASGLFITSGRHTGELFF. In DNA form, the CDR3 reads TGTGCTAGTGGTTTGTTCATAACTAGCGGGAGGCACACCGGGGAGCTGTTTTTT.